This record looks at one T cell receptor (beta chain) sequence and its context. Germline-derived CDR1 and CDR2 are MNHNY and SVGAGI (reference sequence). V was trimmed by 1 base and J by 7 bases, leaving 16 bases between them. There are 15 residues in the CDR3. The entry originates in a study of T cell changes during pregnancy in multiple sclerosis. Repertoires were generated with immunoSEQ multiplex PCR, while TCRdb's copy carries only in-frame clones and drops some. Among roughly 40,000 clones listed, about 94% were seen once. This receptor was identified in a female donor with multiple sclerosis, enrolled in a pregnancy study. The rearrangement links TRBV6-6 to TRBJ1-2, with a possible D match to TRBD1 (5 bases). The source material was peripheral blood, sampled in the third trimester of pregnancy. CDR3 DNA: TGTGCCAGCAGTTACTTCAGGGATCAGTATGGTGGCTACACCTTC. Its translation is CASSYFRDQYGGYTF.